These 6 T cell receptor beta chains were sequenced from one sample in a study of T-cell reconstitution after alpha-beta-depleted transplantation in children. TCRbeta library preparation incorporated unique molecular identifiers. TCRdb passed the PCR reads through MiXCR, listing each CDR3 protein once. There are 580,000 or so distinct CDR3 sequences in the sample; under 25% occur only once, and less than 15% lies in the top ten. This sample comprised PBMCs, mostly from graft donor cells, obtained 360 days after TCRalphabeta/CD19-depleted stem cell transplant. The source is a boy less than two years old who had a stem cell transplant for acute myeloid leukemia, so the T cells may come from the graft donor.

This clonotype was found a few times. This chain uses TRBV7-9 with TRBJ1-1; tentative D call: TRBD1 (5 bases). Germline V gene lookup returns CDR1 SEHNR and CDR2 FQNEAQ (reference sequence). The CDR3 extends over 17 amino acids. Trimming pared 5 bases from V and 1 base from J, leaving 20 bases between. CDR3 coding DNA: TGTGCCAGCAGCCACTTACCGGGACGGGAAGAGAACACTGAAGCTTTCTTT. The encoded protein is CASSHLPGREENTEAFF.

This clonotype was seen at least ten times. V gene TRBV9 combines with J gene TRBJ2-1, with D tentatively TRBD1 (6 bases). The germline CDR1 and CDR2 sequences are SGDLS and YYNGEE. Trimming removed 0 bases from V and 4 bases from J, with 11 bases in between. The CDR3 contains 15 residues. The CDR3 DNA reads as TGTGCCAGCAGCGTAGTCGGGACACCTTACAATGAGCAGTTCTTC. Encoded protein: CASSVVGTPYNEQFF.

The rearrangement links TRBV6-1 to TRBJ2-1; 8 bases line up with TRBD1. The CDR3 runs to 13 residues. CDR1 MNHNS and CDR2 SASEGT come from the germline V gene. Germline trimming cut 7 bases from V and 4 bases from J; bases unmatched to any gene: 3. DNA of the CDR3: TGTGCCAGCATGGACAGGGAGTACAATGAGCAGTTCTTC. It codes for CASMDREYNEQFF.

The chain combines TRBV4-3 with TRBJ2-1, with no clear D. Deletions cut 0 bases from V and 4 bases from J, with 1 base between. The CDR3 contains 12 residues. CDR1 is LGHNA and CDR2 is YSLEER in the germline V gene. The CDR3 DNA is TGCGCCAGCAGCCAAGATTACAATGAGCAGTTCTTC. It codes for CASSQDYNEQFF.

The J gene is TRBJ2-6, the V gene TRBV19, with a weak D call TRBD1 (5 bases). V was shortened by 1 base and J by 0 bases, with 7 bases between the two germline ends. This CDR3 region has 16 residues. Germline V lookup: CDR1 LNHDA, CDR2 SQIVND (reference sequence). CDR3 DNA: TGTGCCAGTAGTATAGGACAGAACTCTGGGGCCAACGTCCTGACTTTC. Translating it yields CASSIGQNSGANVLTF.

Only a few counts were recorded for this clonotype. CDR3 sequence: CASSYQGGTNEKLFF. CDR3 DNA sequence: TGTGCCAGCAGTTACCAAGGAGGGACTAATGAAAAACTGTTTTTT. The chain links TRBV27 to TRBJ1-4; no clear D. The V and J ends lost 4 bases and 2 bases respectively, with 11 bases between them. Germline-derived CDR1 and CDR2 are MNHEY and SMNVEV (reference sequence). The CDR3 runs 15 residues. Combining the CDR3 with reference TRBV27 and TRBJ1-4 gives the whole variable domain EAQVTQNPRYLITVTGKKLTVTCSQNMNHEYMSWYRQDPGLGLRQIYYSMNVEVTDKGDVPEGYKVSRKEKRNFPLILESPSPNQTSLYFCASSYQGGTNEKLFFGSGTQLSVL.